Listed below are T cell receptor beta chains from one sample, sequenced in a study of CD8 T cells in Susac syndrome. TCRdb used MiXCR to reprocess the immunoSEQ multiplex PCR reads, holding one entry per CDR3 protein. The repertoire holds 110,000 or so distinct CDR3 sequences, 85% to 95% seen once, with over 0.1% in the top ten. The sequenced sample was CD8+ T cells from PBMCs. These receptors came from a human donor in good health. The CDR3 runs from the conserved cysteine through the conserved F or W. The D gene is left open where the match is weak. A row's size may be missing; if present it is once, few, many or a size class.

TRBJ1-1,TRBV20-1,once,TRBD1,CSARDERGHGEAFF,TGCAGTGCTAGGGATGAGAGGGGGCACGGTGAAGCTTTCTTT
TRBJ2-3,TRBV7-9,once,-,CASSGARGDTQYF,TGTGCCAGCAGCGGGGCCCGGGGCGATACGCAGTATTTT
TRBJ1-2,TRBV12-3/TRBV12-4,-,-,CASTLGGLTYGYTF,TGTGCCAGCACCCTAGGGGGACTCACCTATGGCTACACCTTC
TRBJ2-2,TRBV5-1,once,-,CASSLVGRTDRDTGELFF,TGCGCCAGCAGCTTGGTAGGACGAACCGACCGGGACACCGGGGAGCTGTTTTTT
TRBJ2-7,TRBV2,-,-,CASGVFYEQYF,TGTGCCAGCGGGGTTTTCTACGAGCAGTACTTC
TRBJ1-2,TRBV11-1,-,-,CASSPDGSIYGYTF,TGTGCCAGCAGCCCGGACGGGAGCATCTATGGCTACACCTTC
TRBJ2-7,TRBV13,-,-,CASSELGTGVTYEQYF,TGTGCCAGCAGCGAATTAGGAACGGGGGTTACCTACGAGCAGTACTTC
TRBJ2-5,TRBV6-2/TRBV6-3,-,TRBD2,CASLASGSELKTQYF,TGTGCCAGCCTCGCCAGCGGGAGTGAGTTGAAGACCCAGTACTTC
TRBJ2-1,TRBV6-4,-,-,CASSIGGGKQFF,TGTGCCAGCAGCATCGGGGGAGGAAAGCAGTTCTTC
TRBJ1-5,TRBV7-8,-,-,CASSATEGYSNQPQHF,TGTGCCAGCAGCGCGACAGAGGGTTATAGCAATCAGCCCCAGCATTTT
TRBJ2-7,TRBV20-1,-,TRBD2,CSAAGTNEQYF,TGCAGTGCAGCGGGGACCAACGAGCAGTACTTC
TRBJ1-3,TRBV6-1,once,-,CASRDGQHSGNTIYF,TGTGCCAGCAGAGATGGACAGCACTCTGGAAACACCATATATTTT
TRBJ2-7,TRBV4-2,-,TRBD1,CASSRATGASYEQYF,TGTGCCAGCAGCCGCGCGACAGGGGCGTCCTACGAGCAGTACTTC
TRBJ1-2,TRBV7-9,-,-,CASSLFGAGGYTF,TGTGCCAGCAGCTTATTTGGGGCCGGCGGCTACACCTTC
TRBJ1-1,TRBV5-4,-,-,CASSLSPFTEAFF,TGTGCCAGCAGCTTGTCTCCGTTCACCGAAGCTTTCTTT
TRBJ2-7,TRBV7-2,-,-,CASKIRGFGEQYF,TGTGCCAGCAAGATCAGGGGATTCGGCGAGCAGTACTTC
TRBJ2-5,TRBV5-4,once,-,CASSLVGRGETQYF,TGTGCCAGCAGCTTGGTTGGGAGGGGGGAGACCCAGTACTTC
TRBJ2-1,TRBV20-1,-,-,CSATGARGYNEQFF,TGCAGTGCTACCGGGGCCAGGGGTTACAATGAGCAGTTCTTC
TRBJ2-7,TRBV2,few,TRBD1,CASSDWGDRGFTYEQYF,TGTGCCAGCAGTGATTGGGGAGACAGGGGCTTCACCTACGAGCAGTACTTC
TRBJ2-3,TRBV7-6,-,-,CASSLAGHTDTQYF,TGTGCCAGCAGCTTGGCAGGGCACACAGATACGCAGTATTTT
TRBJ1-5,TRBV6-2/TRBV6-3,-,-,CASTHPGVQPQHF,TGTGCCAGCACTCACCCAGGGGTTCAGCCCCAGCATTTT
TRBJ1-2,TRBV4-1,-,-,CASSLPELVPRPLNYGYTF,TGCGCCAGCAGCCTCCCCGAACTGGTCCCGCGCCCCCTAAACTATGGCTACACCTTC
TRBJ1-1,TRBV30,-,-,CAWGLAEAFF,TGTGCCTGGGGGTTGGCTGAAGCTTTCTTT
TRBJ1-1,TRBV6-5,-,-,CASSYSVAGLVGTEAFF,TGTGCCAGCAGTTACTCGGTGGCAGGGCTTGTCGGGACTGAAGCTTTCTTT
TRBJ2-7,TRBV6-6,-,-,CASREGGQREQYF,TGTGCCAGCAGGGAGGGGGGACAGCGAGAGCAGTACTTC
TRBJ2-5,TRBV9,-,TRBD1,CASRPTGTAQETQYF,TGTGCCAGCAGACCCACCGGGACAGCACAAGAGACCCAGTACTTC
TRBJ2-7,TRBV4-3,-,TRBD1,CASSHLPGQGNPIEQYF,TGCGCCAGCAGCCATTTACCGGGACAGGGTAACCCCATCGAGCAGTACTTC
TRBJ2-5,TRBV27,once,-,CATSGLGDTQETQYF,TGTGCCACTTCGGGTCTCGGAGACACCCAAGAGACCCAGTACTTC
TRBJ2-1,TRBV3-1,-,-,CASSPGGVEQFF,TGTGCCAGCAGCCCCGGAGGGGTTGAGCAGTTCTTC
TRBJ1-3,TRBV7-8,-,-,CASSLGDRPSGNTIYF,TGTGCCAGCAGCTTAGGTGACAGGCCCTCTGGAAACACCATATATTTT
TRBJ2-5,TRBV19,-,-,CASSNGHPQETQYF,TGTGCCAGTAGCAATGGACACCCACAAGAGACCCAGTACTTC
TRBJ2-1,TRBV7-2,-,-,CASSLLYEQFF,TGTGCCAGCAGCTTACTCTATGAGCAGTTCTTC
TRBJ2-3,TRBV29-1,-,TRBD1,CSVEETGGRTDTQYF,TGCAGCGTTGAAGAGACAGGGGGCCGCACAGATACGCAGTATTTT
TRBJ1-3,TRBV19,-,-,CASSGGRHDSGNTIYF,TGTGCCAGTAGCGGGGGCAGGCATGACTCTGGAAACACCATATATTTT
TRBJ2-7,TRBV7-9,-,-,CASSSPTDYEQYF,TGTGCCAGCAGCTCCCCAACCGACTACGAGCAGTACTTC
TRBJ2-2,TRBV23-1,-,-,CASSRGATPGSCFF,-
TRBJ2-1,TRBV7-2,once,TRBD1,CASSLPGQYHNEQFF,TGTGCCAGCAGCTTACCGGGACAGTACCACAATGAGCAGTTCTTC
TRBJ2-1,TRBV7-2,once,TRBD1,CASSLMDRGNNEQFF,TGTGCCAGCAGCTTGATGGACAGGGGAAACAATGAGCAGTTCTTC
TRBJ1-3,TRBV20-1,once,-,CSAFGPSGNTIYF,TGCAGTGCCTTCGGACCCTCTGGAAACACCATATATTTT
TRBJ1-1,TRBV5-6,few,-,CASSLGLTEAFF,TGTGCCAGCAGCTTGGGCCTGACTGAAGCTTTCTTT
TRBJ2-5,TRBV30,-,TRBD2,CAWTPGGGREETQYF,TGTGCCTGGACTCCGGGGGGGGGCCGGGAGGAGACCCAGTACTTC
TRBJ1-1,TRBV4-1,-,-,CASSQGGPAMNTEAFF,TGCGCCAGCAGCCAAGGGGGCCCCGCAATGAACACTGAAGCTTTCTTT
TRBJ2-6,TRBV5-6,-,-,CASSLDGTNLSLTF,TGTGCCAGCAGCTTGGACGGGACGAATTTATCCCTGACTTTC
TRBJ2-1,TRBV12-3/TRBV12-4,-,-,CASSLVGAAEQFF,TGTGCCAGCAGTTTAGTAGGGGCGGCTGAGCAGTTCTTC
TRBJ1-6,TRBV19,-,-,CASRTETRISPLHF,TGTGCCAGCCGGACCGAGACACGGATTTCACCCCTCCACTTT
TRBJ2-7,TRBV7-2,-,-,CASSLTDTTYEQYF,TGTGCCAGCAGCTTAACAGACACGACCTACGAGCAGTACTTC
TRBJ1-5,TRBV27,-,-,CASSLVGGVGNQPQHF,TGTGCCAGCAGTTTAGTGGGCGGAGTTGGCAATCAGCCCCAGCATTTT
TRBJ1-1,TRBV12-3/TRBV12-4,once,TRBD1,CASSGQELNTEAFF,TGTGCCAGCAGTGGACAGGAGTTAAACACTGAAGCTTTCTTT
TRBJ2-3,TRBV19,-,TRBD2,CASSETSGGRDTQYF,TGTGCCAGTAGTGAAACTAGCGGGGGAAGGGATACGCAGTATTTT
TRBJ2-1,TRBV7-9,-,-,CASSSFLDWDYNEQFF,TGTGCCAGCAGCTCCTTCCTGGACTGGGACTACAATGAGCAGTTCTTC
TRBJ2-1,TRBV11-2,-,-,CASSYETSRNEQFF,TGTGCCAGCAGCTACGAGACTAGTCGCAATGAGCAGTTCTTC
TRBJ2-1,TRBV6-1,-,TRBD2,CASRGELAASYNEQFF,TGTGCCAGCAGGGGGGAGCTAGCGGCCTCCTACAATGAGCAGTTCTTC
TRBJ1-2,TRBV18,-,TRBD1,CASLLPGQGASSYGYTF,TGTGCCAGCTTACTCCCGGGACAGGGGGCGTCTAGCTATGGCTACACCTTC
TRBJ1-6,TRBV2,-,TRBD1,CASSPGGASNSPLHF,TGTGCCAGCAGCCCAGGGGGCGCCTCCAATTCACCCCTCCACTTT
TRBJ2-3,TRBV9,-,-,CASSPTGGFSDTQYF,TGTGCCAGCAGCCCGACCGGGGGCTTCTCAGATACGCAGTATTTT